This paragraph reports one TCR beta chain. Its antigen is undetermined. The data were obtained in a study of graft-versus-host responses after intestinal transplantation. Study-level information: All recipients were given anti-thymocyte globulin induction, and tacrolimus and steroids were then administered for around three years. Study conclusions and caveats: High graft-versus-host to host-versus-graft clonal ratios were found in allografts of patients who had graft-donor T cell macrochimerism. Investigators detected GvH clones in recipient marrow, with some emerging earlier in ileum or blood. Circulating GvH clone levels at their peak were associated with HvG declines (early post-transplant).

Germline assignment: CDR1 SGHNT and CDR2 YYREEE (reference sequence). Germline trimming cut 2 bases from V and 7 bases from J; bases unmatched to any gene: 20. The CDR3 extends over 19 amino acids. The table came from immunoSEQ multiplex PCR; TCRdb's copy has only in-frame clones and leaves some out. The sample lists about 96,000 clones, 92% occurring once. The chain joins TRBV5-4 to TRBJ2-3; TRBD2 aligns across 9 bases. The source is a human donor who received an intestinal transplant. This sample comprised unstimulated CD4+ T cells sorted from spleen or lymph node cells, obtained before intestinal transplant. The CDR3 spells CASSFDRSFWREGQHTQYF. The CDR3 nucleotides read TGTGCCAGCAGCTTTGACCGATCCTTCTGGCGGGAGGGCCAACATACGCAGTATTTT.